This T cell receptor beta chain was sequenced for a study of siplizumab effects on memory and regulatory T cells. Profiling relied on immunoSEQ multiplex PCR, and the TCRdb table lists in-frame clones only, not all of them. Found here are 100,000 or so clones, roughly 91% of them singletons; the top ten hold 0.32%. V dropped 2 bases and J dropped 1 base, with 13 bases sitting between them. The germline CDR1 and CDR2 sequences are GTSNPN and SVGIG (reference sequence). The CDR3 totals 15 residues. Overall study findings and caveats: Many proliferating CD4+ or CD8+ clones remained unclassified. Roughly 75-96% of them could not be assigned either a naive or a memory phenotype. Apparently key alloresponse contributors, naive T cells also seemed more diverse than memory cells. Versus more than 25% in controls, the mappable alloreactive CD4+ clones averaged roughly 69% Treg-derived with siplizumab.

In the case of this clone: The antigen is unknown.

The receptor comes from a human donor in good health. The J gene is TRBJ2-3, the V gene TRBV30; the D call may be TRBD1 or TRBD2 (5 bases each). The sample was CD4+ T cells sorted from blood. The CDR3 spells CAWSRGDTGTDTQYF. CDR3 sequence (DNA): TGTGCCTGGAGTAGGGGAGACACGGGCACAGATACGCAGTATTTT.